The clone carrying this T cell receptor beta chain was detected a few times. Every donor contributed approximately 10 milliliters of peripheral blood by blood draw. The entry originates in a study of blood T cells in healthy people across ages. A second PCR of 7 to 11 cycles used a sample-barcoded 5' primer and a J-beta primer mix. Every sample gave at least 3 million paired-end reads containing CDR3. Via MiXCR, TCRdb re-called the 5' RACE reads, giving one row per CDR3 protein. The sample has 1.5 million to 2 million distinct CDR3 sequences, under 30% seen once. Germline V lookup: CDR1 SEHNR, CDR2 FQNEAQ (reference sequence). The J segment lost 2 bases and the V segment lost 4 bases, leaving 5 bases of the junction unmatched. The CDR3 has 15 amino acids.

V gene TRBV7-9 combines with J gene TRBJ2-1; TRBD1 agrees at 7 bases. This clonotype was obtained from a woman between 25 and 40 years old in good health. The material sequenced was blood. The CDR3: CASSSTGITYNEQFF. The CDR3 DNA reads TGTGCCAGCAGCTCGACAGGGATTACCTACAATGAGCAGTTCTTC. The variable domain in full, completed from reference TRBV7-9 and TRBJ2-1, reads DTGVSQNPRHKITKRGQNVTFRCDPISEHNRLYWYRQTLGQGPEFLTYFQNEAQLEKSRLLSDRFSAERPKGSFSTLEIQRTEQGDSAMYLCASSSTGITYNEQFFGPGTRLTVL.